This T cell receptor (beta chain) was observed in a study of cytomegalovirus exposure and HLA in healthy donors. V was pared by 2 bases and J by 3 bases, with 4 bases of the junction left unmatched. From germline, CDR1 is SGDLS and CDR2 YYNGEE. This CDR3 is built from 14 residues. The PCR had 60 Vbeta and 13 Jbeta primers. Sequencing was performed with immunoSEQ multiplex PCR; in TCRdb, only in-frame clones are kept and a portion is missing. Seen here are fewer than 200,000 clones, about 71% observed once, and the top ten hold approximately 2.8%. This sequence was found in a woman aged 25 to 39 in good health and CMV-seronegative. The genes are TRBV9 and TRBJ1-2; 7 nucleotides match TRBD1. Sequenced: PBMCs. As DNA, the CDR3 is TGTGCCAGCAGCGTTACAGGGGAGGACTATGGCTACACCTTC. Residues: CASSVTGEDYGYTF.